Here is one TCR beta chain with its context. This record belongs to a study of shared clonotypes between healthy human individuals. Study information: CD4 naive cells filled three plates per donor, CD4 memory three, CD8 naive two and CD8 memory one.

A split of CD4+ cells into CD45RA+ naive and CD45RA-negative memory subsets was performed. The CDR3 sequence is 15 residues long. V was pared by 3 bases and J by 5 bases, with 10 bases of the junction left unmatched. Germline lookup yields CDR1 SGHRS and CDR2 YFSETQ. Several immunoSEQ 96-well plates shared each subset's DNA, each plate a replicate. TCRdb's copy holds only in-frame clones and misses some; the assay was immunoSEQ multiplex PCR. This table holds approximately 1,500,000 clones, around 97% found once. The genes are TRBV5-1 and TRBJ2-5, with TRBD1 identical over 7 bases. The sequence was obtained from a man aged 25-45 years in good health. The specimen was naive CD4+ T cells sorted from blood. Specified subset: CD45RA+ positively selected. The chain's CDR3 is CASSSTGTALETQYF. CDR3 sequence (DNA): TGCGCCAGCAGCTCCACCGGGACAGCCTTGGAGACCCAGTACTTC.